Below, 11 T cell receptor beta chains from the same sample are listed, as sequenced in a study of diagnostic markers for celiac disease (dated by TCRdb to between 2020 and 2021). This sample was sequenced with an Illumina MiSeq. After reprocessing by TCRdb, each CDR3 protein sequence is one entry, and no DNA is given. The sample table on file contains under 9,500 distinct CDR3 sequences. The ten most abundant clones make up approximately 6.3% of the sample. The material sequenced was either unsorted cells or a sorted T cell fraction (not recorded which). The source is a human donor. This table probably holds off-target reads from a library built for another chain.

The rearrangement joins TRBV4-1 to TRBJ1-2; the TCRdb call, TRBD1, lacks DNA for checking. The CDR3 has 18 amino acids. Germline lookup yields CDR1 MGHRA and CDR2 YSYEKL. CDR3 loop: CASSHAGAQGAVSYGYTF.

V gene TRBV2 combines with J gene TRBJ2-1; without DNA, the TCRdb call of TRBD1 cannot be checked. Per the germline V gene, CDR1 is SNHLY and CDR2 is FYNNEI. The CDR3 sequence is 15 residues long. CDR3 protein: CASSGDRSSYNEQFF.

This chain joins TRBV9 and TRBJ2-3. CDR1 and CDR2 (germline): SGDLS, YYNGEE. This CDR3 contains 17 residues. CDR3 protein: CASSVTASGLGTDTQYF.

The gene calls are TRBV5-1 and TRBJ2-5; TCRdb picks TRBD1, but there is no DNA to check that call. CDR1 and CDR2 (germline): SGHRS, YFSETQ. The CDR3 is 14 amino acids. The chain's CDR3 is CASRYGHTQETQYF.

V is TRBV3-1 and J is TRBJ1-2; TCRdb reports TRBD1, a call that lacks DNA to check it against. The CDR3 covers 15 residues. Germline lookup yields CDR1 LGHDT and CDR2 YNNKEL (reference sequence). The CDR3 spells CASSASGTDYYGYTF.

The chain joins TRBV6-1 to TRBJ1-5; the TCRdb D gene call, TRBD1, has no DNA to confirm it. This CDR3 is built from 13 residues. Germline lookup yields CDR1 MNHNS and CDR2 SASEGT. The CDR3 loop reads CASSRDRAQPQHF.

By frequency, this clonotype registers medium-sized. The genes are TRBV28 and TRBJ1-1. The germline gives CDR1 MDHEN, CDR2 SYDVKM. There are 14 residues in the CDR3. The CDR3 reads CASSLNQEDTEAFF.

The chain couples TRBV2 to TRBJ2-7; absent DNA, TCRdb's TRBD1 call cannot be checked. The germline V gene has CDR1 SNHLY and CDR2 FYNNEI. The CDR3 sequence is 13 residues long. CDR3 in amino acids: CASKTGASYEQYF.

This clonotype is called medium-sized (0.01 to 0.1%) based on its frequency. This rearrangement joins TRBV4-2 to TRBJ2-3; TCRdb calls TRBD2, which cannot be checked without DNA. CDR1 is LGHNA and CDR2 is YNFKEQ in the germline V gene. CDR3 size: 16 residues. Here the CDR3 reads CASSQETAGGADTQYF.

V gene TRBV7-9 combines with J gene TRBJ1-1. The CDR3 extends over 11 amino acids. CDR1 is SEHNR and CDR2 is FQNEAQ in the germline V gene (reference sequence). The CDR3 protein is CASSFTSGAFF.

This clonotype is medium-sized by frequency. This chain joins TRBV4-2 and TRBJ2-7; TCRdb designates TRBD2, a call that cannot be tested without DNA. Germline CDR1 reads LGHNA; CDR2 reads YNFKEQ. There are 12 residues in the CDR3. The CDR3: CASSQGAGGFYF.